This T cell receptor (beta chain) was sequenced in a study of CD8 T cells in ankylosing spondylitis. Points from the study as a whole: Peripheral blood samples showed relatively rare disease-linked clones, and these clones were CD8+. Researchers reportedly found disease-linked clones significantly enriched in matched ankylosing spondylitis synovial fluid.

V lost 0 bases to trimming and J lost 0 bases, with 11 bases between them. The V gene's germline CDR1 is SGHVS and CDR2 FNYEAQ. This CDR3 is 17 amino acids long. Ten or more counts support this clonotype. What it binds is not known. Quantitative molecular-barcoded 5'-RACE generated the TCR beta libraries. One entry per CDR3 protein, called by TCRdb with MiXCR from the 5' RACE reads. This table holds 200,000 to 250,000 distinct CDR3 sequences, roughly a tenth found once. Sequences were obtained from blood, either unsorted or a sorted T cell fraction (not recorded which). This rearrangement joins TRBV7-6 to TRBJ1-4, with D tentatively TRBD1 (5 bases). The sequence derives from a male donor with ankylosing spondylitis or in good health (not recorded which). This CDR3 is CASSLAGTRTTNEKLFF. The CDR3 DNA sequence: TGTGCCAGCAGCTTAGCGGGGACGAGAACAACTAATGAAAAACTGTTTTTT.